A selection of T cell receptor beta chains follows, all from one sample in a study of cytomegalovirus exposure and HLA in healthy donors. Clones were sequenced by immunoSEQ multiplex PCR, and TCRdb holds only the in-frame ones, with some missing. The top ten clones hold 5% to 6% of a sample with about 99,000 clones, 76% of them seen once. The sequencing input was PBMCs. All receptors derive from a woman under 30 in good health and CMV-seropositive. The CDR3 runs from the conserved cysteine through the conserved F or W. A clone size is listed for some rows: how often the clone was seen (once, few, many), or a class if it is expanded.

CDR3: CASSERPSGMSTDTQYF; length: 17; size: -; J: TRBJ2-3; V: TRBV6-1
CDR3: CAISGRDNTEAFF; length: 13; size: -; J: TRBJ1-1; V: TRBV10-3
CDR3: CSVAGLADTQYF; length: 12; size: -; J: TRBJ2-3; V: TRBV29-1
CDR3: CASTPLPNYGYTF; length: 13; size: -; J: TRBJ1-2; V: TRBV6-5
CDR3: CASSFRGNTEAFF; length: 13; size: -; J: TRBJ1-1; V: TRBV7-8
CDR3: CASSQGGTSATYEQYF; length: 16; size: -; J: TRBJ2-7; V: TRBV4-1
CDR3: CAWFRREGREQYF; length: 13; size: -; J: TRBJ2-7; V: TRBV30
CDR3: CASREAGLGEEQYF; length: 14; size: -; J: TRBJ2-7; V: TRBV28
CDR3: CASSLLAGSSYEQYF; length: 15; size: -; J: TRBJ2-7; V: TRBV28
CDR3: CAWNRDSEAFF; length: 11; size: -; J: TRBJ1-1; V: TRBV30
CDR3: CASSQEGGRGRSGNTIYF; length: 18; size: once; J: TRBJ1-3; V: TRBV4-1
CDR3: CAWTQGGAYEQYF; length: 13; size: -; J: TRBJ2-7; V: TRBV30
CDR3: CASSPGLAGRTDTQYF; length: 16; size: -; J: TRBJ2-3; V: TRBV14
CDR3: CASSVFGDRSRGEQFF; length: 16; size: -; J: TRBJ2-1; V: TRBV6-1
CDR3: CAWSQGFTYEQYF; length: 13; size: few; J: TRBJ2-7; V: TRBV30
CDR3: CASSVIGTGVEQYF; length: 14; size: -; J: TRBJ2-7; V: TRBV11-2
CDR3: CASSVGGTGHNYGYTF; length: 16; size: -; J: TRBJ1-2; V: TRBV9
CDR3: CASSLGVSGSSEQYF; length: 15; size: -; J: TRBJ2-7; V: TRBV7-9
CDR3: CASTAQVDEQYF; length: 12; size: -; J: -; V: TRBV28
CDR3: CASSTGGNEKLFF; length: 13; size: few; J: TRBJ1-4; V: TRBV2
CDR3: CATSSDGSWETQYF; length: 14; size: -; J: TRBJ2-5; V: TRBV15
CDR3: CASSLGEREQYF; length: 12; size: -; J: TRBJ2-7; V: TRBV11-2
CDR3: CAISGTGGNQPQHF; length: 14; size: -; J: TRBJ1-5; V: TRBV10-3
CDR3: CASSSALYGYGYTF; length: 14; size: -; J: TRBJ1-2; V: TRBV27
CDR3: CASSSPAGGSQPQHF; length: 15; size: -; J: TRBJ1-5; V: TRBV6-6
CDR3: CASSFSGADTQYF; length: 13; size: -; J: TRBJ2-3; V: TRBV5-1
CDR3: CASTTTGAKTDTQYF; length: 15; size: few; J: TRBJ2-3; V: TRBV6-1
CDR3: CAISDTSDTDTQYF; length: 14; size: -; J: TRBJ2-3; V: TRBV10-3
CDR3: CASSLEAGVSEKLFF; length: 15; size: -; J: TRBJ1-4; V: TRBV5-1
CDR3: CASGIGGVRQPQHF; length: 14; size: -; J: TRBJ1-5; V: TRBV28
CDR3: CSVSGGGSYEQYF; length: 13; size: once; J: TRBJ2-7; V: TRBV29-1
CDR3: CASSYSDRHTDTQYF; length: 15; size: once; J: TRBJ2-3; V: TRBV6-5
CDR3: CAWSAALAYLGDTQYF; length: 16; size: -; J: TRBJ2-3; V: TRBV30
CDR3: CASKRSYEQFF; length: 11; size: -; J: TRBJ2-1; V: TRBV2
CDR3: CSVGLAGGGEQFF; length: 13; size: few; J: TRBJ2-1; V: TRBV29-1
CDR3: CASSTGLDYEQFF; length: 13; size: -; J: TRBJ2-1; V: TRBV19
CDR3: CASSPQGQLQSEKLFF; length: 16; size: -; J: TRBJ1-4; V: TRBV4-2
CDR3: CASSRRGDEAFF; length: 12; size: once; J: TRBJ1-1; V: TRBV5-5
CDR3: CASSPYRTDTQYF; length: 13; size: -; J: TRBJ2-3; V: TRBV18
CDR3: CASSEWSGSSSGNTIYF; length: 17; size: -; J: TRBJ1-3; V: TRBV6-1
CDR3: CASSVDGQVWSF; length: 12; size: -; J: TRBJ1-2; V: TRBV5-1
CDR3: CASSFGRVGNTEAFF; length: 15; size: -; J: TRBJ1-1; V: TRBV28
CDR3: CAWSVKGADTF; length: 11; size: -; J: TRBJ1-2; V: TRBV30
CDR3: CSVEEGQAYRGYTF; length: 14; size: -; J: TRBJ1-2; V: TRBV29-1
CDR3: CASSFEGLDWVDTQYF; length: 16; size: -; J: TRBJ2-3; V: TRBV7-9